These 24 T cell receptor beta chains were sequenced from one sample in a study of CD8 T cells in Susac syndrome. A quantity of roughly 0.5 to 1 ug RNA underwent reverse transcription using random hexamers. Via MiXCR, TCRdb re-called the immunoSEQ multiplex PCR reads, giving one row per CDR3 protein. This table holds approximately 160,000 distinct CDR3 sequences, under 95% found once. Specimen: CD4+ T cells from PBMCs. Source of these receptors: a human donor in good health.

The chain employs TRBV3-1 and TRBJ1-1, with D possibly TRBD1 on 6 matching bases. Trimming cost V 1 base and J 5 bases, with 11 bases left between them. The CDR3 runs 14 residues. The germline V gene has CDR1 LGHDT and CDR2 YNNKEL (reference sequence). In nucleotides, the CDR3 is TGTGCCAGCAGCCAAGGGGGGCCCCAAACTGAAGCTTTCTTT. Its translation is CASSQGGPQTEAFF.

V gene TRBV5-1 combines with J gene TRBJ1-1; D not resolved. The CDR3 runs 14 residues. Trimming left V 3 bases short and J 3 bases short, with 12 bases between. The germline gives CDR1 SGHRS, CDR2 YFSETQ. CDR3 sequence (DNA): TGCGCCAGCAGCTCTAACACGGGGTACACTGAAGCTTTCTTT. It specifies CASSSNTGYTEAFF. The variable domain in full, with the rest retrieved from reference TRBV5-1 and TRBJ1-1, is KAGVTQTPRYLIKTRGQQVTLSCSPISGHRSVSWYQQTPGQGLQFLFEYFSETQRNKGNFPGRFSGRQFSNSRSEMNVSTLELGDSALYLCASSSNTGYTEAFFGQGTRLTVV.

The sample holds one count of this clonotype. This rearrangement joins TRBV10-3 to TRBJ1-2; 8 positions agree with TRBD1. V lost 7 bases and J lost 6; bases outside the gene matches: 7. Germline assignment: CDR1 ENHRY and CDR2 SYGVKD. The CDR3 totals 13 residues. CDR3 region: CAIMRTGTDGYTF. DNA for the CDR3: TGTGCCATCATGAGGACAGGGACGGATGGCTACACCTTC.

The chain combines TRBV19 with TRBJ2-7, with 10 nucleotides matching TRBD1. The junction had 11 bases not matched to a gene; V was cut back by 6 bases and J by 3 bases. In germline, CDR1 is LNHDA, CDR2 SQIVND (reference sequence). This CDR3 region has 16 residues. In DNA, the CDR3 is TGTGCCAGTAGCGCGAACCGGGACAGGGGCCTCTACGAGCAGTACTTC. Its protein product is CASSANRDRGLYEQYF.

This chain connects TRBV14 to TRBJ1-1; D remains unclear. From germline, CDR1 is SGHDN and CDR2 FVKESK. Trimming left V 4 bases short and J 4 bases short, with 13 bases between. The CDR3 loop spans 14 amino acids. CDR3 nucleotides: TGTGCCAGCAGCCCTCGGCTTATGGGCACTGAAGCTTTCTTT. Translation: CASSPRLMGTEAFF. The full variable domain, with the rest looked up from reference TRBV14 and TRBJ1-1, is EAGVTQFPSHSVIEKGQTVTLRCDPISGHDNLYWYRRVMGKEIKFLLHFVKESKQDESGMPNNRFLAERTGGTYSTLKVQPAELEDSGVYFCASSPRLMGTEAFFGQGTRLTVV.

The rearrangement uses TRBV5-4 and TRBJ2-7; a possible D gene is TRBD2 (8 bases). This CDR3 has 15 residues. V was pared by 3 bases and J by 2 bases, with 15 bases between. Germline CDR1 and CDR2: SGHNT and YYREEE (reference sequence). The CDR3 nucleotides read TGTGCCAGCAGCTATAGCGGGACAGCCACCTACGAGCAGTACTTC. As protein: CASSYSGTATYEQYF.

The chain joins TRBV7-9 to TRBJ1-5; 7 positions match TRBD1. Germline V gene sequence: CDR1 SEHNR, CDR2 FQNEAQ (reference sequence). The V and J ends lost 0 bases and 4 bases, in that order; junction bases with no gene match: 3. The CDR3 length is 15 residues. CDR3 bases: TGTGCCAGCAGCTTAGCTGAGACAGGGAATCAGCCCCAGCATTTT. Amino acids: CASSLAETGNQPQHF. Combining the CDR3 with reference TRBV7-9 and TRBJ1-5 gives the whole variable domain DTGVSQNPRHKITKRGQNVTFRCDPISEHNRLYWYRQTLGQGPEFLTYFQNEAQLEKSRLLSDRFSAERPKGSFSTLEIQRTEQGDSAMYLCASSLAETGNQPQHFGDGTRLSIL.

The CDR3 coding sequence is TGCAGCGTTGGATCGGGGACCGCCTACGAGCAGTACTTC. This codes for CSVGSGTAYEQYF. This chain joins TRBV29-1 and TRBJ2-7; either TRBD1 or TRBD2 may fit D (5 bases each). The CDR3 length is 13 residues. The germline V gene has CDR1 SQVTM and CDR2 ANQGSEA. V was pared by 4 bases and J by 2 bases, with 12 bases between.

This chain uses TRBV20-1 with TRBJ2-7, with 7 positions matching TRBD2. After removal of 6 bases from V and 4 bases from J, the junction contained 12 bases not matched to a gene. Germline loops: CDR1 DFQATT, CDR2 SNEGSKA (reference sequence). The CDR3 is 14 amino acids. CDR3 residues: CSARWASGLYEQYF. CDR3 nucleotides: TGCAGTGCCAGATGGGCTAGCGGACTGTACGAGCAGTACTTC.

The rearrangement links TRBV3-1 to TRBJ2-2; no definite D call. CDR1 is LGHDT and CDR2 is YNNKEL in the germline V gene (reference sequence). This CDR3 is 17 amino acids long. Deletions cut 1 base from V and 5 bases from J, with 17 bases between. CDR3 nucleotide sequence: TGTGCCAGCAGCCAAGTCCTCTTTGGGAAGGGTACCGGGGAGCTGTTTTTT. It codes for CASSQVLFGKGTGELFF.

The chain uses TRBV9 and TRBJ2-3, with D maybe TRBD2 (5 bases). Trimming removed 0 bases from V and 5 bases from J, with 16 bases in between. The V gene's germline CDR1 is SGDLS and CDR2 YYNGEE. The CDR3 consists of 16 residues. CDR3 residues: CASSVARRADVDTQYF. In DNA form, the CDR3 reads TGTGCCAGCAGCGTAGCGCGGCGGGCGGACGTAGATACGCAGTATTTT. The full variable domain, with the rest looked up from reference TRBV9 and TRBJ2-3, is DSGVTQTPKHLITATGQRVTLRCSPRSGDLSVYWYQQSLDQGLQFLIQYYNGEERAKGNILERFSAQQFPDLHSELNLSSLELGDSALYFCASSVARRADVDTQYFGPGTRLTVL.

V and J are TRBV7-2 and TRBJ1-5; 9 bases fit TRBD1. The CDR3 consists of 14 residues. With V trimmed by 4 bases and J by 7 bases, 5 bases remained unmatched. CDR1 and CDR2 (germline): SGHTA, FQGNSA. For the CDR3, the DNA is TGTGCCAGCAGCTACGGACAGGGGAGGCAGCCCCAGCATTTT. This codes for CASSYGQGRQPQHF. Combining the CDR3 with reference TRBV7-2 and TRBJ1-5 gives the whole variable domain GAGVSQSPSNKVTEKGKDVELRCDPISGHTALYWYRQSLGQGLEFLIYFQGNSAPDKSGLPSDRFSAERTGGSVSTLTIQRTQQEDSAVYLCASSYGQGRQPQHFGDGTRLSIL.

The gene calls are TRBV30 and TRBJ1-6, with 8 bases matching TRBD1. Germline lookup yields CDR1 GTSNPN and CDR2 SVGIG (reference sequence). After removal of 2 bases from V and 7 bases from J, the junction contained 4 bases not matched to a gene. CDR3 size: 14 residues. This CDR3 is CAWSRTGLNSPLHF. CDR3 sequence (DNA): TGTGCCTGGAGTCGGACAGGGCTAAATTCACCCCTCCACTTT.

The chain recombines TRBV5-1 with TRBJ2-3; no clear D gene. The CDR3 is 13 residues long. The germline CDR1 and CDR2 sequences are SGHRS and YFSETQ. Trimming stripped 4 bases from V and 1 base from J, with 7 bases between. DNA for the CDR3: TGCGCCAGCAGCCCCGATCGCACAGATACGCAGTATTTT. Residues: CASSPDRTDTQYF.

The gene calls are TRBV20-1 and TRBJ2-5; weak D call: TRBD2 (6 bases). In germline, CDR1 is DFQATT, CDR2 SNEGSKA (reference sequence). CDR3 length: 14 amino acids. Written as DNA, the CDR3 is TGCAATGCCCCCCCCCGGCCAGGGAGGGAGACCCAGTACTTC. This translates into CNAPPRPGRETQYF.

This chain uses TRBV9 with TRBJ2-1; D perhaps matches TRBD2 (6 bases). CDR1 is SGDLS and CDR2 is YYNGEE in the germline V gene. With 0 bases removed from V and 3 bases from J, the gap between germline ends came to 13 bases. CDR3 length equals 16 residues. CDR3 nucleotide sequence: TGTGCCAGCAGCGTAGATAAGCGGGTGGGCTACAATGAGCAGTTCTTC. Translated: CASSVDKRVGYNEQFF.

The chain employs TRBV14 and TRBJ1-2, with D uncertain. The V gene lost 2 bases and the J gene lost 4 bases, with 11 bases spanning the gap. Per the germline V gene, CDR1 is SGHDN and CDR2 is FVKESK. The CDR3 runs to 14 residues. CDR3 DNA sequence: TGTGCCAGCAGCCAAACGACGGCGCGCTATGGCTACACCTTC. It encodes CASSQTTARYGYTF. The full variable domain, with the rest looked up from reference TRBV14 and TRBJ1-2, is EAGVTQFPSHSVIEKGQTVTLRCDPISGHDNLYWYRRVMGKEIKFLLHFVKESKQDESGMPNNRFLAERTGGTYSTLKVQPAELEDSGVYFCASSQTTARYGYTFGSGTRLTVV.

The chain has TRBV7-3 and TRBJ2-3, with TRBD2 identical over 10 bases. The CDR3 has 16 residues. V lost 1 base, J lost 6 bases, and 7 bases stayed unmatched. CDR1 SGHTA and CDR2 FQGTGA come from the germline V gene. CDR3 in amino acids: CASSLNVLAGVDTQYF. DNA of the CDR3: TGTGCCAGCAGCTTAAACGTGCTAGCGGGAGTGGATACGCAGTATTTT.

CDR3 in DNA: TGTGCCAGCAGTTATGGACAGCTGACCTACAATGAGCAGTTCTTC. Encoded protein: CASSYGQLTYNEQFF. V is TRBV6-5 and J is TRBJ2-1, with D possibly being TRBD1 (6 bases). Trimming took off 3 bases at V and 2 bases at J, with 11 bases between the two ends. Germline-derived CDR1 and CDR2 are MNHEY and SVGAGI. CDR3 length equals 15 residues.

The genes are TRBV4-3 and TRBJ1-1, with 7 nucleotides matching TRBD1. This CDR3 is built from 12 residues. Germline CDR1 reads LGHNA; CDR2 reads YSLEER. CDR3 in DNA: TGCTGTCGACAGGGCGAGAACACTGAAGCTTTCTTT. This sequence encodes CCRQGENTEAFF.

The V gene is TRBV27, the J gene TRBJ1-2; D may be TRBD1 (5 bases). This CDR3 contains 14 residues. Trimming left V 6 bases short and J 3 bases short, with 14 bases between. Germline CDR1 reads MNHEY; CDR2 reads SMNVEV (reference sequence). The CDR3 is CASRSLGEDYGYTF. The CDR3 nucleotides are TGTGCCAGCAGGTCGTTGGGGGAGGACTATGGCTACACCTTC.

The J gene is TRBJ2-4, the V gene TRBV2; 8 bases fit TRBD2. CDR3 length: 16 amino acids. Germline V gene data show CDR1 as SNHLY and CDR2 as FYNNEI. Trimming cost V 5 bases and J 3 bases; bases outside gene matches: 9. Here the CDR3 reads CASSLRSGMVKNIQYF. DNA for the CDR3: TGTGCCAGCAGTCTTCGTAGCGGGATGGTCAAAAACATTCAGTACTTC.

V usage is TRBV7-2 and J usage is TRBJ2-7; D unclear. The V end was cut by 0 bases, the J end by 0 bases, with 9 bases between. The germline V gene has CDR1 SGHTA and CDR2 FQGNSA. The CDR3 has 15 residues. The CDR3 reads CASSLALTISYEQYF. DNA of the CDR3: TGTGCCAGCAGCTTAGCGCTAACAATCTCCTACGAGCAGTACTTC.

The rearrangement uses TRBV10-3 and TRBJ2-5; no reliable D call. The CDR3 extends over 13 amino acids. The germline V gene has CDR1 ENHRY and CDR2 SYGVKD. V lost 4 bases and J 5 bases, leaving 11 bases between the germline ends. The CDR3 DNA sequence: TGTGCCATCAGTGCTGGTACCCAGGAGACCCAGTACTTC. It translates to CAISAGTQETQYF.